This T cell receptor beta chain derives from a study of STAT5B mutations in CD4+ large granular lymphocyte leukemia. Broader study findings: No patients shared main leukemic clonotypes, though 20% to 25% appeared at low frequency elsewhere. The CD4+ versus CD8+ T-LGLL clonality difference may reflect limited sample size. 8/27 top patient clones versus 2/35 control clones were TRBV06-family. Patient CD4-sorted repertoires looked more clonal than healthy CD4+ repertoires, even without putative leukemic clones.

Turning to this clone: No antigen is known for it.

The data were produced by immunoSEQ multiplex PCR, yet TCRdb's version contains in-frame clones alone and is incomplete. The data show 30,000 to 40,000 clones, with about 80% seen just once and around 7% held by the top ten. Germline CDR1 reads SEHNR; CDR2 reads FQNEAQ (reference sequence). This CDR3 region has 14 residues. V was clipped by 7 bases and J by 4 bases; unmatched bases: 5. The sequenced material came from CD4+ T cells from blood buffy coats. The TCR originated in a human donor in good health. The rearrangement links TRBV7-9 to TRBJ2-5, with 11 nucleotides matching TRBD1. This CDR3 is CASTAGTGGETQYF. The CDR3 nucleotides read TGTGCCAGCACCGCCGGGACAGGGGGAGAGACCCAGTACTTC.